The rows below give T cell receptor beta chains drawn from one sample of a study of response to subunit inactivated influenza vaccine. TCRdb re-called the RT-PCR reads through MiXCR, storing one row per CDR3 protein. Counted here are some 480,000 distinct CDR3 sequences, approximately 11% occurring once; the ten biggest clones make up about 12%. The source was PBMCs from blood, collected roughly 48 days after vaccination. These receptors all stem from a middle-aged man who received an inactivated influenza vaccine. CDR3s include the opening cysteine and the closing phenylalanine or tryptophan. Fields, in order: J gene, V gene, clone size, D gene, CDR3 protein, CDR3 DNA. The D gene is left open where the match is weak. Rows give clone size only sometimes, using once, few, many, or a class for an expanded clone.

j_gene: TRBJ1-1; v_gene: TRBV5-1; abundance: .; d_gene: TRBD1; CDR3aa: CASSLGLQGSEAFF; CDR3nt: TGCGCCAGCAGCTTGGGGCTACAGGGGAGTGAAGCTTTCTTT
j_gene: TRBJ2-7; v_gene: TRBV20-1; abundance: .; d_gene: .; CDR3aa: CSAREGGRNEQYF; CDR3nt: TGCAGTGCTAGAGAGGGGGGAAGGAACGAGCAGTACTTC
j_gene: TRBJ2-1; v_gene: TRBV12-3/TRBV12-4; abundance: .; d_gene: TRBD2; CDR3aa: CASRLYINPGGEQFF; CDR3nt: TGTGCCAGCAGACTCTATATTAACCCCGGGGGGGAGCAGTTCTTC
j_gene: TRBJ2-3; v_gene: TRBV28; abundance: .; d_gene: TRBD1; CDR3aa: CASSNPSGQGSADTQYF; CDR3nt: TGTGCCAGCAGTAACCCCTCGGGACAGGGGAGTGCAGATACGCAGTATTTT
j_gene: TRBJ2-1; v_gene: TRBV20-1; abundance: .; d_gene: .; CDR3aa: CSARGSREREFF; CDR3nt: TGCAGTGCTAGAGGATCCCGGGAGAGAGAGTTCTTC
j_gene: TRBJ2-1; v_gene: TRBV7-3; abundance: many; d_gene: .; CDR3aa: CASSLIASYNEQFF; CDR3nt: TGTGCCAGCAGCTTAATAGCGAGTTACAATGAGCAGTTCTTC
j_gene: TRBJ2-1; v_gene: TRBV15; abundance: .; d_gene: .; CDR3aa: CATSGGRVAYNEQFF; CDR3nt: TGTGCCACCAGCGGGGGACGGGTAGCCTACAATGAGCAGTTCTTC
j_gene: TRBJ2-7; v_gene: TRBV29-1; abundance: large; d_gene: TRBD1; CDR3aa: CSVDQGESYEQYF; CDR3nt: TGCAGCGTTGATCAGGGGGAGTCCTACGAGCAGTACTTC
j_gene: TRBJ2-3; v_gene: TRBV6-2/TRBV6-3; abundance: few; d_gene: .; CDR3aa: CASSYSEQSTDTQYF; CDR3nt: TGTGCCAGCAGTTACTCGGAACAGAGCACAGATACGCAGTATTTT
j_gene: TRBJ2-1; v_gene: TRBV24-1; abundance: few; d_gene: .; CDR3aa: CATSAPGREQFF; CDR3nt: TGTGCCACCAGTGCCCCGGGACGGGAGCAGTTCTTC
j_gene: TRBJ2-6; v_gene: TRBV6-5; abundance: .; d_gene: .; CDR3aa: CASSYSGGVGANVLTF; CDR3nt: TGTGCCAGCAGTTACTCCGGGGGCGTTGGGGCCAACGTCCTGACTTTC
j_gene: TRBJ2-7; v_gene: TRBV28; abundance: .; d_gene: TRBD1; CDR3aa: CASNSGGSYEQYF; CDR3nt: TGTGCCAGCAACTCAGGGGGATCCTACGAGCAGTACTTC
j_gene: TRBJ2-1; v_gene: TRBV29-1; abundance: few; d_gene: .; CDR3aa: CSVEESGAGEQFF; CDR3nt: TGCAGCGTTGAAGAATCGGGGGCGGGTGAGCAGTTCTTC
j_gene: TRBJ1-1; v_gene: TRBV4-3; abundance: few; d_gene: .; CDR3aa: CASSLLGRNTEAFF; CDR3nt: TGCGCCAGCAGCCTTTTAGGACGGAACACTGAAGCTTTCTTT
j_gene: TRBJ1-5; v_gene: TRBV12-3/TRBV12-4; abundance: many; d_gene: TRBD1; CDR3aa: CASSAPGQGDQPQHF; CDR3nt: TGTGCCAGCAGCGCTCCGGGACAGGGTGATCAGCCCCAGCATTTT
j_gene: TRBJ1-3; v_gene: TRBV2; abundance: .; d_gene: .; CDR3aa: CASSQRQAPVDSGNTIYF; CDR3nt: TGTGCCAGCAGCCAAAGACAGGCCCCTGTTGACTCTGGAAACACCATATATTTT
j_gene: TRBJ1-5; v_gene: TRBV12-3/TRBV12-4; abundance: many; d_gene: .; CDR3aa: CASADKYSNQPQHF; CDR3nt: TGTGCCAGCGCCGATAAGTATAGCAATCAGCCCCAGCATTTT
j_gene: TRBJ2-5; v_gene: TRBV12-3/TRBV12-4; abundance: few; d_gene: TRBD1; CDR3aa: CASSPDRGTSQYF; CDR3nt: TGTGCCAGCAGTCCAGACAGGGGGACGTCCCAGTACTTC
j_gene: TRBJ1-1; v_gene: TRBV12-3/TRBV12-4; abundance: many; d_gene: .; CDR3aa: CASSGQPGWGTEAFF; CDR3nt: TGTGCCAGCAGCGGACAGCCCGGGTGGGGCACTGAAGCTTTCTTT
j_gene: TRBJ1-2; v_gene: TRBV12-3/TRBV12-4; abundance: .; d_gene: .; CDR3aa: CASSFGQGRSYGYTF; CDR3nt: TGTGCCAGCAGTTTCGGGCAGGGGCGAAGCTATGGCTACACCTTC
j_gene: TRBJ1-2; v_gene: TRBV10-3; abundance: few; d_gene: .; CDR3aa: CATSRDNYGYTF; CDR3nt: TGTGCCACCTCCAGGGATAACTATGGCTACACCTTC
j_gene: TRBJ1-2; v_gene: TRBV20-1; abundance: few; d_gene: .; CDR3aa: CSAMTGYGYTF; CDR3nt: TGCAGTGCTATGACAGGCTATGGCTACACCTTC
j_gene: TRBJ2-2; v_gene: TRBV5-5; abundance: .; d_gene: TRBD1; CDR3aa: CASSLEGTANTGELFF; CDR3nt: TGTGCCAGCAGCTTGGAGGGGACAGCGAACACCGGGGAGCTGTTTTTT
j_gene: TRBJ2-5; v_gene: TRBV28; abundance: few; d_gene: .; CDR3aa: CASSDRDQETQYF; CDR3nt: TGTGCCAGCAGTGACCGGGATCAAGAGACCCAGTACTTC
j_gene: TRBJ2-2; v_gene: TRBV29-1; abundance: many; d_gene: .; CDR3aa: CSVVISTGELFF; CDR3nt: TGCAGCGTTGTCATCAGTACCGGGGAGCTGTTTTTT